A selection of T cell receptor beta chains follows, all from one sample in a study of blood T cell repertoires in COVID-19. Sequencing used immunoSEQ multiplex PCR; TCRdb keeps in-frame clones, though not all of them. Among 250,000 or so clones listed, around 87% were seen once. Material for sequencing was peripheral blood. The receptors here all came from a woman in her sixties or seventies with COVID-19, enrolled during active disease. Both conserved end residues are part of each CDR3. D genes are given only for firm matches. Part of the rows lack a size; the others show once, few, many or a class for expanded clones.

clone_size | j_call | v_call | d_call | cdr3_nt | cdr3_aa
- | TRBJ2-7 | TRBV20-1 | - | TGCAGTGCTAGTCTAGCCTACGAGCAGTACTTC | CSASLAYEQYF
once | TRBJ2-7 | TRBV4-1 | TRBD1 | TGCGCCAGCAGCAGACAGGGTTCAGGATCCTACGAGCAGTACTTC | CASSRQGSGSYEQYF
- | TRBJ2-5 | TRBV7-9 | TRBD2 | TGTGCCAGCAGCTTGCTGACTAGCGGGAGGGGAGAGACCCAGTACTTC | CASSLLTSGRGETQYF
- | TRBJ1-2 | TRBV28 | TRBD1 | TGTGCCATCGCGACAGGGGACTATGGCTACACCTTC | CAIATGDYGYTF
- | TRBJ2-7 | TRBV27 | - | TGTGCCAGCAGTTTGCAGGGCAGCTCCTACGAGCAGTACTTC | CASSLQGSSYEQYF
- | TRBJ1-6 | TRBV6-5 | - | TGTGCCAGCGATGAGTCCCCAGGGCGGAGTTCACCCCTCCACTTT | CASDESPGRSSPLHF
- | TRBJ1-1 | TRBV28 | - | TGTGCCAGCAGCGAGATCAGGGGAACGAACACTGAAGCTTTCTTT | CASSEIRGTNTEAFF
- | TRBJ2-1 | TRBV5-6 | - | TGTGCCAGCAGCCTTCGGGCGGGTAGCTCCTACAATGAGCAGTTCTTC | CASSLRAGSSYNEQFF
- | TRBJ2-7 | TRBV3-1/TRBV3-2 | - | TGTGCCAGCAGCCAAGATGACTCCAGATTTTACGAGCAGTACTTC | CASSQDDSRFYEQYF
- | TRBJ2-7 | TRBV27 | - | TGTGCCAGCAGTCCGATACCCGGGATCGACTACGAGCAGTACTTC | CASSPIPGIDYEQYF
- | TRBJ2-5 | TRBV27 | TRBD2 | TGTGCCAGCAGAAGACGAGCGGGAGCCCAAGAGACCCAGTACTTC | CASRRRAGAQETQYF
- | TRBJ2-1 | TRBV4-2 | - | TGTGCCAGCAGCCAACCCTTGACTCCCGGGGCGGGGAATGAGCAGTTCTTC | CASSQPLTPGAGNEQFF
- | TRBJ1-5 | TRBV20-1 | - | TGCAGTGCTAGTATGGCAGATCATAGCAATCAGCCCCAGCATTTT | CSASMADHSNQPQHF
- | TRBJ1-4 | TRBV4-1 | - | TGCGCCAGCAGCCAAGAAGGACAGCGTATAGAAAAACTGTTTTTT | CASSQEGQRIEKLFF
- | TRBJ2-2 | TRBV6-2/TRBV6-3 | - | TGTGCCAGCAGTTACGTCGCCGGGGAGCTGTTTTTT | CASSYVAGELFF
- | TRBJ2-7 | TRBV12-3/TRBV12-4 | - | TGTGCCAGCAGTTTAGCGGGAGTCGGCGAGCAGTACTTC | CASSLAGVGEQYF
- | TRBJ2-7 | TRBV6-5 | - | TGTGCCAGCAGTTACTCGAAAGCAACAGGGTCACGCGAGCAGTACTTC | CASSYSKATGSREQYF
- | TRBJ1-1 | TRBV19 | TRBD1 | TGTGCCAGTAGCCAACAGGGGCCCGGTGGAGCTTTCTTT | CASSQQGPGGAFF
- | TRBJ1-1 | TRBV5-1 | TRBD1 | TGCGCCAGCAGCTTGGCAGGGACAGGGTCGAACACTGAAGCTTTCTTT | CASSLAGTGSNTEAFF
- | TRBJ2-6 | TRBV30 | - | TGTGCCTGTAAATCAGGGTCTGGGGCCAACGTCCTGACTTTC | CACKSGSGANVLTF
- | TRBJ2-1 | TRBV28 | TRBD2 | TGTGCCAGCAGCCGTGGACTAGCGGCTGGGGATGAGCAGTTCTTC | CASSRGLAAGDEQFF
once | TRBJ2-7 | TRBV7-9 | - | TGTGCCAGCAGCTCACTCGCGGGGAGCGAGCAGTACTTC | CASSSLAGSEQYF